This TCR beta chain was sequenced in a study of T cell changes during pregnancy in multiple sclerosis. Profiled with immunoSEQ multiplex PCR; TCRdb holds only in-frame clones, not every one. The table has roughly 58,000 clones, 92% seen once. Germline assignment: CDR1 LNHDA and CDR2 SQIVND (reference sequence). This CDR3 has 13 residues. The V segment lost 10 bases and the J segment 4 bases; nucleotides outside the gene matches: 9. The sequences come from CD4+ T cells from peripheral blood mononuclear cells, collected after pregnancy. The chain combines TRBV19 with TRBJ1-2, with 7 positions matching TRBD1. The sequence derives from a female donor in good health, enrolled as a control in a pregnancy study. The CDR3 sequence is CATQGGTVYGYTF. DNA of the CDR3: TGTGCCACCCAGGGTGGGACAGTCTATGGCTACACCTTC.